A single sample is the source of the 19 T cell receptor beta chains below, sequenced in a study of blood T cells in healthy people across ages. For the second PCR, which ran for about 7 to 11 cycles, a sample-barcoded 5' primer and a J-beta primer mix were used. TCRdb processed the 5' RACE reads anew with MiXCR; each CDR3 protein has one entry. Here the sample spans 700,000 to 900,000 distinct CDR3 sequences, more than 25% being singletons. This same sample was also taken into another study, of T cells of mothers and their children.

What was sequenced was blood. The receptors derive from a boy younger than 18 in good health.

This clonotype has more than one count but fewer than ten. The chain couples TRBV9 to TRBJ1-2, with D perhaps matching TRBD1 (5 bases). V was clipped by 1 base and J by 1 base, with 14 bases between them. This CDR3 has 16 amino acids. Per the germline V gene, CDR1 is SGDLS and CDR2 is YYNGEE. Here the CDR3 reads CASSVSPGAFNYGYTF. In nucleotides, the CDR3 is TGTGCCAGCAGCGTATCTCCCGGGGCCTTTAACTATGGCTACACCTTC.

The chain is built from TRBV20-1 and TRBJ1-4; TRBD1 matches at 7 bases. The length of the CDR3 is 19 residues. The germline V gene has CDR1 DFQATT and CDR2 SNEGSKA (reference sequence). V trimming: 1 base; J trimming: 8 bases; junction bases outside the gene matches: 22. The CDR3 protein is CSARGGSRGMSTFKEKLFF. CDR3 nucleotides: TGCAGTGCTAGAGGAGGGAGCAGGGGGATGAGCACTTTTAAGGAAAAACTGTTTTTT.

CDR3 amino acids: CASSLGLAGGPIYNEQFF. CDR3 DNA sequence: TGCGCCAGCAGCCTCGGACTAGCGGGGGGTCCTATTTACAATGAGCAGTTCTTC. This chain connects TRBV5-1 to TRBJ2-1, with 14 positions matching TRBD2. The ends lost 4 bases at V and 4 bases at J; junction bases unmatched: 10. The CDR3 sequence is 18 residues long. Germline loops: CDR1 SGHRS, CDR2 YFSETQ.

The chain carries TRBV12-3 or TRBV12-4 and TRBJ1-1, with a weak D call TRBD1 (6 bases). The CDR3 has 16 amino acids. The V gene lost 3 bases and the J gene lost 2 bases, with 16 bases spanning the gap. The CDR3 DNA follows: TGTGCCAGCAGTTTGTTTCAGGGGACAACAAACACTGAAGCTTTCTTT. Its protein is CASSLFQGTTNTEAFF.

This clonotype was counted only a few times. The V gene is TRBV28, the J gene TRBJ2-1; D may match TRBD1 or TRBD2 (6 bases each). This CDR3 has 16 residues. Trimming removed 1 base from V and 2 bases from J, with 12 bases in between. The germline gives CDR1 MDHEN, CDR2 SYDVKM. The CDR3 reads CASSLFRGQPYNEQFF. Written as DNA, the CDR3 is TGTGCCAGCAGTTTATTTCGGGGGCAACCCTACAATGAGCAGTTCTTC.

The V call is TRBV29-1, the J call TRBJ2-7; 11 bases line up with TRBD2. The CDR3 spans 12 residues. Germline values: CDR1 SQVTM, CDR2 ANQGSEA. V trimming: 4 bases; J trimming: 6 bases; junction bases outside the gene matches: 2. As DNA, the CDR3 is TGCAGCGTTGTAGCGGGGGGGCCCGAGCAGTACTTC. This translates into CSVVAGGPEQYF.

The V call is TRBV28, the J call TRBJ2-7; D is undetermined. Germline lookup yields CDR1 MDHEN and CDR2 SYDVKM. The CDR3 is 12 amino acids. V was trimmed by 3 bases and J by 7 bases, leaving 10 bases between them. CDR3 protein: CASSFMLEEQYF. In nucleotides, the CDR3 is TGTGCCAGCAGTTTCATGTTGGAAGAGCAGTACTTC.

This chain links TRBV5-1 with TRBJ1-3; D is ambiguous. Germline values: CDR1 SGHRS, CDR2 YFSETQ. The CDR3 covers 15 residues. The V end lost 4 bases, the J end lost 4 bases, and 15 bases lay between the germline ends. This chain's CDR3 is CASSPAPDGGNTIYF. As DNA, the CDR3 is TGCGCCAGCAGCCCCGCGCCCGACGGAGGAAACACCATATATTTT. Based on the CDR3 plus reference TRBV5-1 and TRBJ1-3, the full variable domain is KAGVTQTPRYLIKTRGQQVTLSCSPISGHRSVSWYQQTPGQGLQFLFEYFSETQRNKGNFPGRFSGRQFSNSRSEMNVSTLELGDSALYLCASSPAPDGGNTIYFGEGSWLTVV.

This clonotype was seen a few times. The chain recombines TRBV13 with TRBJ1-4; D not resolved. The germline V gene has CDR1 PRHDT and CDR2 FYEKMQ (reference sequence). V was trimmed by 0 bases and J by 7 bases, leaving 9 bases between them. This CDR3 has 14 amino acids. The CDR3 DNA reads TGTGCCAGCAGCTTAGGTCGCCACCCTGAAAAACTGTTTTTT. Translated, it gives CASSLGRHPEKLFF.

The chain combines TRBV6-1 with TRBJ1-5; maybe TRBD1 (6 bases). Between the trimmed V and J ends, which lost 3 bases and 6 bases, there was a span of 21 bases. The CDR3 has 17 residues. In germline, CDR1 is MNHNS, CDR2 SASEGT. CDR3 DNA: TGTGCCAGCAGTGACACACCCGGGCCCAGGGGTGTTCAGCCCCAGCATTTT. Its translation is CASSDTPGPRGVQPQHF.

Notes on this clonotype: This may be a read error: a much more frequent sequence differs by one nucleotide. The rearrangement joins TRBV7-9 to TRBJ2-1; 7 nucleotides align to TRBD1. Germline CDR1 is SEHNR and CDR2 is FQNEAQ (reference sequence). This CDR3 spans 13 amino acids. The CDR3 bases are TGTGCCAGCAGCTTCGACAGGGCTGAGACCCAGCACTTC. This sequence encodes CASSFDRAETQHF.

This clonotype was counted only a few times. The V and J genes are TRBV7-3 and TRBJ1-1; D perhaps matches TRBD1 (5 bases). There are 15 residues in the CDR3. Germline values: CDR1 SGHTA, CDR2 FQGTGA. Deletions cut 1 base from V and 4 bases from J, with 13 bases between. The CDR3 is CASSLMGGLGTEAFF. CDR3 bases: TGTGCCAGCAGCTTAATGGGGGGACTGGGCACTGAAGCTTTCTTT.

This clonotype showed up just a few times. The V call is TRBV18, the J call TRBJ2-2, with a possible D match to TRBD1 (5 bases). Trimming removed 2 bases from V and 3 bases from J, with 13 bases in between. CDR1 KGHSH and CDR2 LQKENI come from the germline V gene. The CDR3 is 16 amino acids. CDR3 sequence reads: CASSPTTGRDTGELFF. The CDR3 nucleotides are TGTGCCAGCTCACCAACCACAGGACGGGACACCGGGGAGCTGTTTTTT.

The rearrangement links TRBV12-3 or TRBV12-4 to TRBJ2-3; the D is unclear. The V end lost 11 bases, the J end lost 3 bases, and 12 bases lay between the germline ends. The CDR3 sequence is 12 residues long. Here the CDR3 reads CASALSTDTQYF. CDR3 in DNA: TGTGCCTCGGCTCTCTCGACAGATACGCAGTATTTT.

This chain links TRBV7-6 with TRBJ2-6; TRBD2 agrees at 8 bases. Germline lookup yields CDR1 SGHVS and CDR2 FNYEAQ. CDR3 length equals 15 residues. J gave up 2 bases and V 5 bases, and 2 bases lay outside the gene matches. CDR3 sequence: CASSPTSAGANVLTF. The CDR3 coding sequence is TGTGCCAGCAGCCCGACTAGCGCTGGGGCCAACGTCCTGACTTTC. Full variable domain (missing parts from reference TRBV7-6 and TRBJ2-6): GAGVSQSPRYKVTKRGQDVALRCDPISGHVSLYWYRQALGQGPEFLTYFNYEAQQDKSGLPNDRFSAERPEGSISTLTIQRTEQRDSAMYRCASSPTSAGANVLTFGAGSRLTVL.

Of note for this clonotype: The junction shows a germline mismatch at one end, possibly a read error. V gene TRBV6-4 combines with J gene TRBJ2-2; either TRBD1 or TRBD2 may supply D (5 bases each). From germline, CDR1 is MRHNA and CDR2 SNTAGT. The CDR3 covers 13 residues. The CDR3 loop reads CASSASGTEELFF. The CDR3 DNA reads as TGTGCCAGCAGTGCGTCCGGGACCGAGGAGCTGTTTTTT.

This clonotype was recorded a few times. This chain joins TRBV6-1 and TRBJ2-4, with D perhaps matching TRBD2 (7 bases). The V gene lost 4 bases and the J gene lost 8 bases, with 18 bases spanning the gap. CDR1 MNHNS and CDR2 SASEGT come from the germline V gene. The CDR3 extends over 15 amino acids. CDR3 DNA sequence: TGTGCCAGCAGTGTAACTAGCGAGGGGGGGGACATTCAGTACTTC. It codes for CASSVTSEGGDIQYF.

This clonotype showed up just a few times. This chain links TRBV3-1 with TRBJ2-5; 11 nucleotides line up with TRBD2. TRBJ2-1 matches the DNA end more closely, so the J call is doubtful. Germline-derived CDR1 and CDR2 are LGHDT and YNNKEL (reference sequence). This CDR3 spans 16 amino acids. CDR3 amino acids: CASSHFSGGATYEQFF. DNA of the CDR3: TGTGCCAGCAGCCATTTTAGCGGGGGGGCTACCTATGAGCAGTTCTTC.

The rearrangement joins TRBV20-1 to TRBJ2-5; 10 bases line up with TRBD2. Germline assignment: CDR1 DFQATT and CDR2 SNEGSKA (reference sequence). The ends lost 3 bases at V and 3 bases at J; junction bases unmatched: 7. The CDR3 runs to 15 residues. CDR3 residues: CSASLTSGAKETQYF. The CDR3 DNA is TGCAGTGCTAGTCTAACTAGCGGGGCTAAAGAGACCCAGTACTTC.